The TCR beta chain described here comes from a study of tumor and adjacent non-tumor tissue in lung cancer. No cell sorting was done before RNA was extracted from the tissue. For this clonotype: One end of the junction does not line up with germline, which may come from a read error.

Three rounds of nested PCR, following a modified ARM-PCR protocol, produced the TCRbeta library. TCRdb analysed the multiplex PCR reads with MiXCR anew, one entry per CDR3 protein. This table holds more than 85,000 distinct CDR3 sequences, 84% found once. Germline lookup yields CDR1 SQVTM and CDR2 ANQGSEA. The CDR3 extends over 12 amino acids. The receptor was derived from a man between 65 and 85 years old with non-small cell lung cancer. V and J are TRBV29-1 and TRBJ2-5; D tentatively reads TRBD1 or TRBD2 (5 bases each). What was sequenced was lung tumor tissue. Here the CDR3 DNA reads TGTAGCGTACAAGGACACCCGGCTTACACCTACTTC. Translation gives CSVQGHPAYTYF.